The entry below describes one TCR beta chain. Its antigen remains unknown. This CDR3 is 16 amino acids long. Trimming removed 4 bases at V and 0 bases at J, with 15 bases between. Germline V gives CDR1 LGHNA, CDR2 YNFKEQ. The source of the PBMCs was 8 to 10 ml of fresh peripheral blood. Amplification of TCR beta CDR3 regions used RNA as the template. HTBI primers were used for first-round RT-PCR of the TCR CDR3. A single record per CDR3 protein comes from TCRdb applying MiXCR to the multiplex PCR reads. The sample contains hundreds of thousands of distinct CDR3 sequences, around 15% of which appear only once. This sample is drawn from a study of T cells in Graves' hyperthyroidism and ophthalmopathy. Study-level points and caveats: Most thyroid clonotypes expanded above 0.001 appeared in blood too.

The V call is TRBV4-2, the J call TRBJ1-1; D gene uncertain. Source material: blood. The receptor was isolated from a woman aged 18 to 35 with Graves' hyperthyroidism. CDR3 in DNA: TGTGCCAGCAGCCCCGCCACGGGAGTCGTGAACACTGAAGCTTTCTTT. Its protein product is CASSPATGVVNTEAFF.